The entry below gives a single TCR beta chain sequence along with its context. Its antigen is not yet known. Base qualities were left out, and no much larger clone turns up one base away. The germline V gene specifies LGHNA as CDR1 and YNFKEQ as CDR2. V drops 0 bases and J drops 3 bases, leaving 8 bases in between. Spanning cysteine to phenylalanine, the CDR3 consists of 14 amino acids. The kept DNA is CDR3 alone, 42 bases in frame from the first base. These data originate in a study of T-cell reconstitution after alpha-beta-depleted transplantation in children (dated by TCRdb to the mid-2010s). With regard to the full study: T-cell immune reconstitution after TCRalphabeta/CD19-depleted allogeneic hematopoietic cell transplantation in children was quantitatively tracked in the study by means of TCR repertoire profiling.

On the study overall, not on this receptor specifically: The frequencies of hyperexpanded clones fell over the following months, and after one year, T-cell counts and TCRbeta diversity were mostly attributed to newly produced T cells. Apparently early alphabetaT-cell count recovery about two months after transplant reportedly relied on only several hundred rapidly expanded clones derived from non-depleted graft cells. In some patients, high TCRbeta diversity at day 60 was attributed to recipient T cells and intrathymic progenitors that had survived conditioning.

The intended sense of this specimen's treatment or condition label: allogeneic hematopoietic cell transplantation with graft depleted of TCRalphabeta T cells and CD19 B cells. The transplant recipients were children given TCRalphabeta/CD19-depleted allogeneic hematopoietic cell grafts. Libraries came from PCR. Sequencer: Illumina HiSeq 2500. TCR libraries were prepared with molecular barcoding, using unique molecular identifiers to normalize TCRbeta repertoire quantification. Using fastp trimming at Q25 and MiXCR clonotype assembly, TCRdb reanalyzed the public sequencing data and kept in-frame beta chains. A single entry per CDR3 protein holds the most common genes and DNA from its merged rows. This sample has around 960,000 distinct CDR3 sequences in its table, and 25% to 35% of those were observed once. The ten most abundant clones make up over 25% of the sample.

The sequence links TRBV4-2 to TRBJ2-5, with no confidently assigned D gene. The TCR originated in a boy less than two years old who had a stem cell transplant for SCID, so the T cells may come from the graft donor. Material: PBMCs, mostly from graft donor cells, obtained 360 days after TCRalphabeta/CD19-depleted stem cell transplant. The DNA reads TGTGCCAGCAGCCAAGATGCTCGCAAAGAGACCCAGTACTTC. It encodes CASSQDARKETQYF.